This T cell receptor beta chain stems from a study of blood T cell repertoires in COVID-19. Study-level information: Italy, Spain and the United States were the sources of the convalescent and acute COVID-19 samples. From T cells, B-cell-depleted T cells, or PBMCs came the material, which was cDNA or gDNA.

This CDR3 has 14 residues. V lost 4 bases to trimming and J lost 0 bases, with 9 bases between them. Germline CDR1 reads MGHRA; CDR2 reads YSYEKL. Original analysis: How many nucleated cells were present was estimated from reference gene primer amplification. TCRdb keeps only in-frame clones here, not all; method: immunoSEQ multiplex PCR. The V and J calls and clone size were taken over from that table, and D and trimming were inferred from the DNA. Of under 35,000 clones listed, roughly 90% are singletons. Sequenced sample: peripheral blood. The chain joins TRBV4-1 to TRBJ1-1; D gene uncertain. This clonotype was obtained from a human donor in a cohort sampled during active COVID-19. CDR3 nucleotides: TGCGCCAGCAGCCCCTCCCCTATGAACACTGAAGCTTTCTTT. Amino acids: CASSPSPMNTEAFF.